Detailed here is one T cell receptor (beta chain). A few counts support this clonotype. Its specific antigen is unknown. Per-nucleotide qualities are absent, and no much larger clonotype sits a single base away. This sample is drawn from a study of CD8 T cells in ankylosing spondylitis (dated by TCRdb to 2016 to 2017). Regarding the research as a whole: The study profiled T cell receptor beta repertoires in healthy donors and ankylosing spondylitis patients to find disease-linked TCR variants. The full study cohort comprised roughly 24 ankylosing spondylitis patients and around 100 healthy donors. Peripheral blood was sampled, and synovial fluid was also collected from ankylosing spondylitis patients. The full study reports these points: The disease-linked clones were reported as significantly enriched in matched synovial fluid samples from ankylosing spondylitis patients. Some TCR beta motif variants had previously been reported in synovial fluid and blood of reactive arthritis patients, which suggested common disease-initiation mechanisms. Blood from ankylosing spondylitis patients appeared to be characterized by a TCR beta motif composed of roughly eight highly homologous amino acid variants. The disease-linked clones had a CD8+ phenotype and were found at relatively low frequencies in peripheral blood.

TCRdb records Illumina HiSeq 2500 as the sequencer. Quantitative 5'-RACE with molecular barcodes was used to prepare TCR beta libraries. The published analysis was carried out like this. To identify disease-linked TCR variants, a new computational method was used, one built on a probabilistic model of VDJ rearrangement. TCRdb reanalyzed the raw reads on its own, using fastp at Q25 for trimming and MiXCR for clone calling, and kept in-frame beta chains. CDR3 protein duplicates are merged, each entry listing the most common genes and DNA. None of the V and J calls come from the authors' own analysis; TCRdb made them. The sample contains 230,000 or so distinct CDR3 sequences, over 15% of them found a single time. The top ten clonotypes cover approximately 32% of the sample. The sequence derives from a male donor with ankylosing spondylitis or in good health (not recorded which). The sample consisted of blood, either unsorted or a sorted T cell fraction (not recorded which).

The DNA reads TGCAGCGTGCGTAGCCTTGATTCCGGGGAGCTGTTTTTT. Translated, this is CSVRSLDSGELFF. The rearranged segments are TRBV29-1 and TRBJ2-2; no D gene call is confident. V gives up 6 bases and J gives up 6 bases, and the segment between their germline ends measures 14 bases. There are 13 amino acids in the CDR3, from cysteine to phenylalanine inclusive. Here the CDR3 DNA is all that survives: 39 bases in frame from base 1. CDR1 and CDR2 are drawn from the germline V gene: SQVTM, ANQGSEA.